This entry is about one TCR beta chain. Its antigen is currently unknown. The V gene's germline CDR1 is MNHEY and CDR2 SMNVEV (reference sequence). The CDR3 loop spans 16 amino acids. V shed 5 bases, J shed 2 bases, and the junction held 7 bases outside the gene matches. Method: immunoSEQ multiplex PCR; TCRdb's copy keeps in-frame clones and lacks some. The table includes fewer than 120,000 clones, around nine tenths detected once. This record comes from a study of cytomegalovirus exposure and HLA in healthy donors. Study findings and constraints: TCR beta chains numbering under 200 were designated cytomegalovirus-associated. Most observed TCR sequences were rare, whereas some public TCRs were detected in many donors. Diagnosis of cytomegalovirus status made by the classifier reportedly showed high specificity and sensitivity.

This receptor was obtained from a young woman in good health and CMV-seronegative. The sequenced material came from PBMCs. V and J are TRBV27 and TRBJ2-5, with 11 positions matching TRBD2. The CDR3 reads CASSPISGGGQETQYF. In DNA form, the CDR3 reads TGTGCCAGCAGTCCCATTAGCGGGGGGGGACAAGAGACCCAGTACTTC.